A single sample gave rise to the 21 T cell receptor beta chains below, sequenced in a study of blood T cell repertoires in COVID-19. Repertoires were generated with immunoSEQ multiplex PCR, while TCRdb's copy carries only in-frame clones and drops some. The sample yields some 170,000 clones, around 90% seen once. Sequencing was done on a sample of peripheral blood. The receptor source for this set is a woman aged 45-65 years with acute or convalescent COVID-19.

The chain joins TRBV20-1 to TRBJ1-2; D is ambiguous. The CDR3 spans 10 residues. CDR1 DFQATT and CDR2 SNEGSKA come from the germline V gene (reference sequence). Trimming left V 3 bases short and J 8 bases short, with 7 bases between. For the CDR3, the DNA is TGCAGTGCTAGTGACTTCGGCTACACCTTC. Translating it yields CSASDFGYTF.

The chain combines TRBV5-1 with TRBJ1-1; 8 bases line up with TRBD1. The V and J ends lost 4 bases and 5 bases, in that order; junction bases with no gene match: 10. The germline gives CDR1 SGHRS, CDR2 YFSETQ. This CDR3 comprises 15 residues. The CDR3 DNA reads as TGCGCCAGCAGCACAGGGACAGGCTGGGATACTGAAGCTTTCTTT. Its protein is CASSTGTGWDTEAFF.

The V gene is TRBV24-1, the J gene TRBJ2-5, with 8 bases matching TRBD1. This CDR3 is 15 amino acids long. Germline V CDR1 and CDR2: KGHDR, SFDVKD. The junction had 7 bases not matched to a gene; V was cut back by 7 bases and J by 1 base. The CDR3 protein is CATSDRQGAQETQYF. DNA of the CDR3: TGTGCCACCAGCGACCGGCAGGGGGCCCAAGAGACCCAGTACTTC.

This clone occurred once. V and J are TRBV10-3 and TRBJ2-3; the match to TRBD2 covers 7 bases. The CDR3 has 13 amino acids. V lost 6 bases and J lost 6; bases outside the gene matches: 6. Germline V gene lookup returns CDR1 ENHRY and CDR2 SYGVKD. CDR3 DNA: TGTGCCATCAGCGGGGGGAGGCTGGATACGCAGTATTTT. Translation gives CAISGGRLDTQYF.

This chain connects TRBV7-3 to TRBJ2-5; TRBD2 aligns across 7 bases. Germline loops: CDR1 SGHTA, CDR2 FQGTGA. The CDR3 consists of 14 residues. The V gene end was trimmed by 2 bases and the J gene end by 2 bases; junction bases not matched to a gene: 2. CDR3 sequence reads: CASSLLGGQETQYF. The DNA of the CDR3 is TGTGCCAGCAGCTTATTGGGGGGGCAAGAGACCCAGTACTTC. Supplemented by reference TRBV7-3 and TRBJ2-5, the full variable domain reads GAGVSQTPSNKVTEKGKYVELRCDPISGHTALYWYRQSLGQGPEFLIYFQGTGAADDSGLPNDRFFAVRPEGSVSTLKIQRTERGDSAVYLCASSLLGGQETQYFGPGTRLLVL.

This sequence joins TRBV27 and TRBJ2-7; possibly TRBD2 for D (6 bases). V lost 5 bases and J lost 2, with 13 bases in between. This CDR3 spans 14 amino acids. The germline V gene has CDR1 MNHEY and CDR2 SMNVEV (reference sequence). CDR3 nucleotides: TGTGCCAGCAGTACGGGACTTGGAGCCTACGAGCAGTACTTC. This encodes CASSTGLGAYEQYF.

This clone was seen once. The chain links TRBV7-2 to TRBJ1-2, with 7 bases aligning to TRBD1. CDR1 is SGHTA and CDR2 is FQGNSA in the germline V gene. CDR3 length equals 13 residues. J was trimmed by 6 bases and V by 5 bases; bases with no gene match: 6. The CDR3 nucleotides read TGTGCCAGCAGCCCACAGGGGTTCGATGGCTACACCTTC. It is translated as CASSPQGFDGYTF.

The V gene is TRBV24-1, the J gene TRBJ2-1; weak D call: TRBD1 (6 bases). With 1 base removed from V and 6 bases from J, the gap between germline ends came to 9 bases. This CDR3 region has 14 residues. Germline CDR1 KGHDR, CDR2 SFDVKD. The CDR3: CATSDFGQSNEQFF. CDR3 DNA sequence: TGTGCCACCAGTGATTTCGGACAGAGCAATGAGCAGTTCTTC.

The chain carries TRBV20-1 and TRBJ1-2; TRBD1 matches at 7 bases. This CDR3 is 11 amino acids long. CDR1 and CDR2 (germline): DFQATT, SNEGSKA (reference sequence). V shed 8 bases, J shed 8 bases, and the junction held 8 bases outside the gene matches. This chain's CDR3 is CSTWDSDGYTF. Written as DNA, the CDR3 is TGCAGTACGTGGGACAGTGACGGCTACACCTTC.

The chain links TRBV30 to TRBJ2-7, with D tentatively TRBD1 (5 bases). Per germline, CDR1 GTSNPN and CDR2 SVGIG (reference sequence). Trimming took off 4 bases at V and 0 bases at J, with 13 bases between the two ends. The CDR3 is made up of 14 amino acids. CDR3 region: CAWIPRQTSYEQYF. The CDR3 DNA reads as TGTGCCTGGATTCCCCGACAGACCTCCTACGAGCAGTACTTC.

This clone was seen more than once but under ten times. This sequence joins TRBV9 and TRBJ1-2; the D gene is possibly TRBD1 (5 bases). V was pared by 0 bases and J by 3 bases, with 9 bases between. The CDR3 extends over 14 amino acids. CDR1 and CDR2 (germline): SGDLS, YYNGEE. CDR3 loop: CASSVALGDYGYTF. In nucleotides, the CDR3 is TGTGCCAGCAGCGTAGCATTAGGGGACTATGGCTACACCTTC. Filled out from reference TRBV9 and TRBJ1-2, the complete variable domain reads DSGVTQTPKHLITATGQRVTLRCSPRSGDLSVYWYQQSLDQGLQFLIQYYNGEERAKGNILERFSAQQFPDLHSELNLSSLELGDSALYFCASSVALGDYGYTFGSGTRLTVV.

The V call is TRBV5-1, the J call TRBJ2-7; the match to TRBD1 covers 9 bases. The CDR3 covers 15 residues. Germline V gives CDR1 SGHRS, CDR2 YFSETQ. J lost 4 bases, V lost 1 base, and 6 bases had no gene match. This CDR3 is CASSLPGTGTYEQYF. In DNA, the CDR3 is TGCGCCAGCAGCTTGCCCGGGACAGGGACGTACGAGCAGTACTTC.

The CDR3 here is CASSLEQGNNSPLHF. CDR3 bases: TGTGCCAGCAGCTTAGAACAGGGCAACAATTCACCCCTCCACTTT. The chain has TRBV11-2 and TRBJ1-6; a possible D gene is TRBD1 (6 bases). CDR1 and CDR2 (germline): SGHAT, FQNNGV. The CDR3 contains 15 residues. Trimming took 0 bases from V and 7 from J, leaving 10 bases between them.

The chain joins TRBV11-2 to TRBJ1-1, with D possibly being TRBD1 (5 bases). The germline CDR1 and CDR2 sequences are SGHAT and FQNNGV. The CDR3 is 11 residues long. V lost 5 bases, J lost 5 bases, and 6 bases lay in between. In DNA form, the CDR3 reads TGTGCCAGCAGCCAGGGAACTGAAGCTTTCTTT. It codes for CASSQGTEAFF.

This clone was counted only a few times. The chain uses TRBV29-1 and TRBJ1-3, with a possible D match to TRBD1 (5 bases). Trimming took off 1 base at V and 4 bases at J, with 11 bases between the two ends. The CDR3 is made up of 14 amino acids. Germline CDR1 and CDR2: SQVTM and ANQGSEA. The CDR3 region has the DNA TGCAGCGTTGAAGGTGGGGCGCCGGGAAACACCATATATTTT. This translates into CSVEGGAPGNTIYF.

This chain links TRBV7-3 with TRBJ2-7, with TRBD1 matching over 10 bases. The germline CDR1 and CDR2 sequences are SGHTA and FQGTGA. V lost 5 bases, J lost 4 bases, and 5 bases stayed unmatched. This CDR3 region has 14 residues. The CDR3 loop reads CASSLGQGQYEQYF. CDR3 coding DNA: TGTGCCAGCAGCCTGGGACAGGGGCAATACGAGCAGTACTTC. Together with reference TRBV7-3 and TRBJ2-7, the CDR3 gives the full variable domain: GAGVSQTPSNKVTEKGKYVELRCDPISGHTALYWYRQSLGQGPEFLIYFQGTGAADDSGLPNDRFFAVRPEGSVSTLKIQRTERGDSAVYLCASSLGQGQYEQYFGPGTRLTVT.

The rearrangement joins TRBV29-1 to TRBJ1-1, with a possible D match to TRBD1 (5 bases). CDR3 length: 11 residues. V was trimmed by 6 bases and J by 3 bases, leaving 8 bases between them. Germline loops: CDR1 SQVTM, CDR2 ANQGSEA. The CDR3 bases are TGCAGCGTACGACAGTACACTGAAGCTTTCTTT. Its translation: CSVRQYTEAFF.

This clone was seen only a few times. The chain has TRBV7-9 and TRBJ2-1; no reliable D call. Germline assignment: CDR1 SEHNR and CDR2 FQNEAQ (reference sequence). Deletions cut 5 bases from V and 9 bases from J, with 11 bases between. The CDR3 contains 12 residues. CDR3 in amino acids: CASSRVGGEQFF. CDR3 DNA sequence: TGTGCCAGCAGCCGGGTAGGTGGTGAGCAGTTCTTC.

The chain joins TRBV5-4 to TRBJ2-7; TRBD1 matches at 9 bases. V lost 4 bases, J lost 6 bases, and 8 bases stayed unmatched. Germline V CDR1 and CDR2: SGHNT, YYREEE (reference sequence). The CDR3 is 14 amino acids. The CDR3 protein is CASSLRTGATEQYF. The CDR3 nucleotides read TGTGCCAGCAGCCTACGGACAGGGGCTACCGAGCAGTACTTC. The entire variable domain, with the rest obtained from reference TRBV5-4 and TRBJ2-7, is as follows: ETGVTQSPTHLIKTRGQQVTLRCSSQSGHNTVSWYQQALGQGPQFIFQYYREEENGRGNFPPRFSGLQFPNYSSELNVNALELDDSALYLCASSLRTGATEQYFGPGTRLTVT.

This rearrangement joins TRBV9 to TRBJ2-3, with 12 bases fitting TRBD2. Germline CDR1 SGDLS, CDR2 YYNGEE. V was clipped by 4 bases and J by 1 base; unmatched bases: 7. The CDR3 extends over 17 amino acids. The CDR3, as DNA: TGTGCCAGCAGCAAAATCCTAGCGGGGGGGGGCACAGATACGCAGTATTTT. This sequence encodes CASSKILAGGGTDTQYF.

This chain connects TRBV24-1 to TRBJ1-2; D is possibly TRBD1 (6 bases). CDR3 length equals 16 residues. The V end lost 4 bases, the J end lost 4 bases, and 18 bases lay between the germline ends. The germline gives CDR1 KGHDR, CDR2 SFDVKD. CDR3 nucleotide sequence: TGTGCCACCAGTGACCAGGGGAAGGGGTCCTCCTATGGCTACACCTTC. Translated, it gives CATSDQGKGSSYGYTF.